This T cell receptor beta chain was observed in a study of T cell responses to AZD1222 COVID-19 vaccine. The protocol was immunoSEQ multiplex PCR, while the TCRdb copy is restricted to in-frame clones and leaves out a portion. The repertoire holds around 81,000 clones, with 91% as singletons. The germline V gene has CDR1 SEHNR and CDR2 FQNEAQ (reference sequence). V was clipped by 5 bases and J by 1 base, with 5 bases between them. The CDR3 is 12 amino acids. This TCR derives from an adult who received the AZD1222 COVID-19 vaccine. This chain joins TRBV7-9 and TRBJ1-1; D is uncertain. The material was peripheral blood, obtained 28 days after the second AZD1222 dose. The CDR3 nucleotides are TGTGCCAGCAGCCCCCCGAACACTGAAGCTTTCTTT. Translation: CASSPPNTEAFF.